This is a list of T cell receptor beta chains from one sample in a study of blood T cell repertoires in COVID-19. Libraries were prepared by immunoSEQ multiplex PCR; TCRdb keeps only in-frame clonotypes and omits some of them. The sample yields around 100,000 clones, around 87% seen once. Material: peripheral blood. These receptors all come from a woman of 80 years or more with acute or convalescent COVID-19. The CDR3 runs from the conserved cysteine through the conserved F or W. The order of the fields is clone size, D gene, V gene, J gene, CDR3 DNA, CDR3 protein. A D gene is named only where the DNA matches it firmly. Not all rows give a size; the values are once, few, many and, for expanded clones, a class.

size: .; D: .; V: TRBV28; J: TRBJ1-1; DNA: TGTGCCAGCAACAGGGATCACACTGAAGCTTTCTTT; CDR3: CASNRDHTEAFF
size: .; D: TRBD1; V: TRBV19; J: TRBJ1-5; DNA: TGTGCCAGTAGTATTAGATTGCTTTCCGGGACAGGGGGCAATCAGCCCCAGCATTTT; CDR3: CASSIRLLSGTGGNQPQHF
size: once; D: .; V: TRBV19; J: TRBJ2-5; DNA: TGTGCCAGTAGTATAGACGGGAGATCTTTGGAGACCCAGTACTTC; CDR3: CASSIDGRSLETQYF
size: few; D: .; V: TRBV9; J: TRBJ1-2; DNA: TGTGCCAGCAGCGTAGACTCAGGCTCTTTCTATGGCTACACCTTC; CDR3: CASSVDSGSFYGYTF
size: .; D: TRBD1; V: TRBV7-9; J: TRBJ1-2; DNA: TGTGCCAGCAGCTCACAGGGGATTAACTATGGCTACACCTTC; CDR3: CASSSQGINYGYTF
size: .; D: TRBD2; V: TRBV29-1; J: TRBJ2-5; DNA: TGCAGCGTTGCCCCTGGGCTAGCGGGGGGAGAGACCCAGTACTTC; CDR3: CSVAPGLAGGETQYF
size: .; D: .; V: TRBV30; J: TRBJ1-2; DNA: TGTGCCTGGAGTGTAGAGGGATTGGGCTACACCTTC; CDR3: CAWSVEGLGYTF
size: .; D: .; V: TRBV6-6; J: TRBJ1-1; DNA: TGTGCCAGCAGTTTGAGGGGGACGACTGAAGCTTTCTTT; CDR3: CASSLRGTTEAFF
size: .; D: .; V: TRBV25-1; J: TRBJ1-3; DNA: TGTGCCAGCAGTGGTTATTCTGCGGGCGCAAACACCATATATTTT; CDR3: CASSGYSAGANTIYF
size: once; D: .; V: TRBV19; J: TRBJ2-3; DNA: TGTGCCAGTAGTCCATTCCAGGCGGGTCGGGGCACAGATACGCAGTATTTT; CDR3: CASSPFQAGRGTDTQYF
size: .; D: .; V: TRBV18; J: TRBJ2-7; DNA: TGTGCCAGCTCCCGCGGACAGACTTATACCTACGAGCAGTACTTC; CDR3: CASSRGQTYTYEQYF
size: many; D: .; V: TRBV7-2; J: TRBJ1-4; DNA: TGTGCCAGCAGCTTAGTTGTGGCCACTAATGAAAAACTGTTTTTT; CDR3: CASSLVVATNEKLFF
size: .; D: TRBD2; V: TRBV7-8; J: TRBJ2-6; DNA: TGTGCCAGCAGCTCCCCGGGGGGGGCTGGGGCCAACGTCCTGACTTTC; CDR3: CASSSPGGAGANVLTF
size: .; D: TRBD1; V: TRBV5-5; J: TRBJ1-5; DNA: TGTGCCAGCAGCCGAACCGGGACAGGGGATAGCAATCAGCCCCAGCATTTT; CDR3: CASSRTGTGDSNQPQHF
size: .; D: TRBD2; V: TRBV25-1; J: TRBJ2-1; DNA: TGTGCCAGCAGTGGTACTAGCGGGAGTAGGTACAATGAGCAGTTCTTC; CDR3: CASSGTSGSRYNEQFF